A selection of T cell receptor beta chains follows, all from one sample in a study of blood T cell repertoires in COVID-19. Repertoires were generated with immunoSEQ multiplex PCR, while TCRdb's copy carries only in-frame clones and drops some. The profile shows under 150,000 clones, roughly 80% of them singletons. Sequenced input: peripheral blood. These receptors all come from a human donor in a cohort sampled during active COVID-19. Both conserved end residues are part of each CDR3. D genes are given only for firm matches. The size entry is marked missing in some rows and otherwise reads once, few, many or a size class.

clone_size | j_call | d_call | v_call | cdr3_nt | cdr3_aa
. | TRBJ2-5 | TRBD2 | TRBV15 | TGTGCCACCAGCATCCAGCGGGGGGGGCAAGAGACCCAGTACTTC | CATSIQRGGQETQYF
. | TRBJ1-6 | . | TRBV19 | TGTGCCAGTAAGTTAGGGGGAAATAATTCACCCCTCCACTTT | CASKLGGNNSPLHF
. | TRBJ2-3 | . | TRBV9 | TGTGCCAGCAGCGCGGGGGAATCTGATACGCAGTATTTT | CASSAGESDTQYF
few | TRBJ2-7 | . | TRBV7-2 | TGTGCCAGCAGCTTAGCCCAGACAGGTTACTCCTACGAGCAGTACTTC | CASSLAQTGYSYEQYF
. | TRBJ1-1 | TRBD1 | TRBV18 | TGTGCCAGCTCACCAGGCCAGGGGGGAGTCCCTGAAGCTTTCTTT | CASSPGQGGVPEAFF
. | TRBJ2-5 | . | TRBV19 | TGTGCCAGTAGTAGGGGACTCCAAGGCGGTGAGACCCAGTACTTC | CASSRGLQGGETQYF
once | TRBJ2-3 | . | TRBV5-4 | TGTGCCAGCAGCTTGGCGGGCACAGATACGCAGTATTTT | CASSLAGTDTQYF
. | TRBJ2-6 | . | TRBV6-5 | TGTGCCACCTTACAATTCTCTGGGGCCAACGTCCTGACTTTC | CATLQFSGANVLTF
. | TRBJ2-7 | TRBD1 | TRBV19 | TGTGCCAGTAGTCGGGACAGAACCTACGAGCAGTACTTC | CASSRDRTYEQYF
. | TRBJ2-1 | . | TRBV7-2 | TGTGCCAGCAGCTCCGGCAGGGACTCCCCGGGGACTGAGCAGTTCTTC | CASSSGRDSPGTEQFF
. | TRBJ1-5 | . | TRBV6-2/TRBV6-3 | TGTGCCAGCAGTTACGGACAGAGTCGTGGTCAGCCCCAGCATTTT | CASSYGQSRGQPQHF
. | TRBJ1-2 | . | TRBV9 | TGTGCCAGCAGCCCGGGAGCTAACTATGGCTACACCTTC | CASSPGANYGYTF
. | TRBJ1-5 | . | TRBV19 | TGTGCCAGTAGTATAGATGGGAGGGCTCAGCCCCAGCATTTT | CASSIDGRAQPQHF
. | TRBJ1-4 | . | TRBV20-1 | TGCAGTGCTAGTAGCGGGGGATCCGAAAAACTGTTTTTT | CSASSGGSEKLFF
few | TRBJ2-5 | TRBD1 | TRBV7-2 | TGTGCCAGCAGGCCCCCAGGGGGCGGGGAGACCCAGTACTTC | CASRPPGGGETQYF
once | TRBJ2-1 | . | TRBV11-3 | TGTGCCAGCAGCTTAGTTGGCACCTACAATGAGCAGTTCTTC | CASSLVGTYNEQFF
. | TRBJ2-5 | . | TRBV9 | TGTGCCAGCAGCCTCGGGGGATCCCGAAACGCACAGACCCAGTACTTC | CASSLGGSRNAQTQYF
. | TRBJ2-3 | TRBD2 | TRBV5-4 | TGTGCCAGCAGCAGAGCGGGGGGGACCGCAGATACGCAGTATTTT | CASSRAGGTADTQYF
many | TRBJ1-5 | . | TRBV4-2 | TGTGCCAGCAGCCAAGTTGGCAGTAGCAATCAGCCCCAGCATTTT | CASSQVGSSNQPQHF
. | TRBJ1-1 | . | TRBV9 | TGTGCCAGCAGCGTCCGGGGAGGAACTGAAGCTTTCTTT | CASSVRGGTEAFF
. | TRBJ2-7 | . | TRBV5-1 | TGCGCCAGCAGCGCAACAGGGAGCTCCTACGAGCAGTACTTC | CASSATGSSYEQYF
. | TRBJ1-5 | . | TRBV2 | TGTGCCAGCAGTGGGGGCTATCAGCCCCAGCATTTT | CASSGGYQPQHF
. | TRBJ1-2 | TRBD1 | TRBV6-2/TRBV6-3 | TGTGCCAGCAGTAGCAGACAGGGCCTGGTCGATGGCTACACCTTC | CASSSRQGLVDGYTF
. | TRBJ1-1 | . | TRBV1 | TGCACCAGCAGCCAAGATAACGGAGGGGCTTTCTTT | CTSSQDNGGAFF
. | TRBJ2-7 | . | TRBV7-2 | TGTGCCAGCACCCCAACAGGTGCCAGAGGAATGCCCTACGAGCAGTACTTC | CASTPTGARGMPYEQYF
. | TRBJ1-3 | . | TRBV11-3 | TGTGCCAGCAGCCTGGGCCCTGGAAACACCATATATTTT | CASSLGPGNTIYF
. | TRBJ1-6 | TRBD1 | TRBV7-9 | TGTGCCAGCAGCTTGGGCCTCGGACAGGGTTATTCACCCCTCCACTTT | CASSLGLGQGYSPLHF
. | TRBJ2-5 | . | TRBV28 | TGTGCCAGCAGTTGGGGAGCAGATATACTCGGGGAGACCCAGTACTTC | CASSWGADILGETQYF
. | TRBJ2-3 | TRBD2 | TRBV7-2 | TGTGCCAGCACCCTATTAGGCGGGGGGGGTGATACGCAGTATTTT | CASTLLGGGGDTQYF
. | TRBJ1-1 | TRBD1 | TRBV2 | TGTGCCAGCAGTGTCCAGGGGGCGCTTGACACTGAAGCTTTCTTT | CASSVQGALDTEAFF
. | TRBJ1-2 | TRBD1 | TRBV19 | TGTGCCAGTAGGATCGGACAGGGGCTTAGCTACACCTTC | CASRIGQGLSYTF
. | TRBJ2-2 | . | TRBV9 | TGTGCCAGCAGCCCTAACAGGGCCGGGGAGCTGTTTTTT | CASSPNRAGELFF
. | TRBJ2-1 | TRBD1 | TRBV28 | TGTGCCAGCAGTCGGACAGGGGGCTACGGGGAGCAGTTCTTC | CASSRTGGYGEQFF
. | TRBJ2-7 | . | TRBV20-1 | TGCAGTGCTAGTCCCTACAGGGTTTCGGCGAACTACGAGCAGTACTTC | CSASPYRVSANYEQYF
. | TRBJ1-6 | . | TRBV10-3 | TGTGCCATCAGTGAGTATCAGGGGACACCCCTCCACTTT | CAISEYQGTPLHF
. | TRBJ2-5 | . | TRBV18 | TGTGCCAGCTCACTTAAAGACGTAGTCGGGGAAGAGACCCAGTACTTC | CASSLKDVVGEETQYF
. | TRBJ2-7 | TRBD2 | TRBV7-2 | TGTGCCAGCAGTCCAGTCGGGACTAGCGGGTCCTACGAGCAGTACTTC | CASSPVGTSGSYEQYF
. | TRBJ1-1 | . | TRBV27 | TGTGCCAGCAGTCCTTACAGGCAGGGTGAAGCTTTCTTT | CASSPYRQGEAFF
. | TRBJ2-7 | TRBD2 | TRBV4-2 | TGTGCCAGCAGCCAGAAAGCGGGGGGGGATTCGGACGAGCAGTACTTC | CASSQKAGGDSDEQYF
. | TRBJ2-3 | TRBD1 | TRBV6-5 | TGTGCCAGCAGACGGACAGGGTGGACAGATACGCAGTATTTT | CASRRTGWTDTQYF
. | TRBJ2-1 | TRBD2 | TRBV19 | TGTGCCAGTAGTATACGAGGAGTAGCGGGGGGGCTCTACAATGAGCAGTTCTTC | CASSIRGVAGGLYNEQFF
. | TRBJ1-1 | TRBD1 | TRBV6-5 | TGTGCCAGCAGTCGGACAGGGCTAAACACTGAAGCTTTCTTT | CASSRTGLNTEAFF
. | TRBJ2-3 | TRBD1 | TRBV27 | TGTGCCAGCAGTACGGTCCCCGGGGGCAGGGGGCGGACAGATACGCAGTATTTT | CASSTVPGGRGRTDTQYF
. | TRBJ2-3 | TRBD2 | TRBV2 | TGTGCCAGCAGGGATAGCGGGGGGCCTTTTAATACGCAGTATTTT | CASRDSGGPFNTQYF
. | TRBJ2-1 | TRBD1 | TRBV11-2 | TGTGCCAGCAGCCTCGGACAGGCTAACAATGAGCAGTTCTTC | CASSLGQANNEQFF
. | TRBJ2-3 | TRBD2 | TRBV6-5 | TGTGCCAGCAGTTACACTAGCGGGGCGAGCACAGATACGCAGTATTTT | CASSYTSGASTDTQYF
. | TRBJ2-2 | TRBD2 | TRBV19 | TGTGCCAGTAGTCTAGCGGGGGGCACCGGGGAGCTGTTTTTT | CASSLAGGTGELFF
. | TRBJ2-1 | TRBD1 | TRBV3-1/TRBV3-2 | TGTGCCAGCAGCACCCCCTTAAGGACAGGGGGTAATGAGCAGTTCTTC | CASSTPLRTGGNEQFF
. | TRBJ1-6 | . | TRBV5-3 | TGTGCCAGAAACAACCAAAGTGGGCTCGAAAGCTCCTATAATTCACCCCTCCACTTT | CARNNQSGLESSYNSPLHF
. | TRBJ2-3 | TRBD2 | TRBV7-2 | TGTGCCAGCAGCTCGGGACTAGCGGGGCCCCCAAGCACAGATACGCAGTATTTT | CASSSGLAGPPSTDTQYF
. | TRBJ1-1 | . | TRBV5-1 | TGCGCCAGTAGGGGATACACTGAAGCTTTCTTT | CASRGYTEAFF
. | TRBJ1-1 | . | TRBV6-4 | TGTGCCAGCAGTATCGGGGGACCGAACACTGAAGCTTTCTTT | CASSIGGPNTEAFF
. | TRBJ1-1 | . | TRBV30 | TGTGCCTGGGGGAACAGGGCCACTGAAGCTTTCTTT | CAWGNRATEAFF
once | TRBJ1-5 | TRBD1 | TRBV10-3 | TGTGCCATCAGTGAAGGGCAGGGGGGCAATCAGCCCCAGCATTTT | CAISEGQGGNQPQHF
. | TRBJ2-7 | TRBD1 | TRBV5-5 | TGTGCCAGCAGCCCGAGACAGGGCTTCGGCGGCGAGCAGTACTTC | CASSPRQGFGGEQYF
. | TRBJ1-2 | . | TRBV7-9 | TGTGCCAGCAGCTTAGGGACATCTAACTATGGCTACACCTTC | CASSLGTSNYGYTF
. | TRBJ2-5 | TRBD2 | TRBV18 | TGTGCCAGCTCACCATTGAGCGGGGAAGAGACCCAGTACTTC | CASSPLSGEETQYF
. | TRBJ2-2 | TRBD2 | TRBV19 | TGTGCCAGTAGGTCGGGGGGGCTAGTCGGGGAGCTGTTTTTT | CASRSGGLVGELFF
once | TRBJ2-7 | TRBD1 | TRBV7-9 | TGTGCCAGCAGCGGTACCGGGACAGGGGCCGACTACGAGCAGTACTTC | CASSGTGTGADYEQYF